These 13 T cell receptor beta chains share one sample of origin, sequenced in a study of T-cell memory formation after mild COVID-19. TCRdb re-derived calls from the 5' RACE reads in MiXCR, one entry per CDR3 protein. The table has around 320,000 distinct CDR3 sequences, roughly a fifth seen once; the top ten hold about 21%. Sequenced: PBMCs or a T cell subset sorted from them (not recorded which). These receptor sequences come from a man aged 18-30 years who had mild COVID-19 (a few samples of this study predate the infection). Cell type and time point are not known.

The CDR3, as DNA: TGTGCCAGCAGTTACTCGGGAGCAGGGGGCAACTATGGCTACACCTTC. It yields the protein CASSYSGAGGNYGYTF. The chain couples TRBV6-5 to TRBJ1-2; 8 bases align to TRBD1. Germline V lookup: CDR1 MNHEY, CDR2 SVGAGI. The V segment lost 0 bases and the J segment 2 bases; nucleotides outside the gene matches: 5. The CDR3 is 16 amino acids.

V usage is TRBV4-3 and J usage is TRBJ2-1, with D perhaps TRBD2 (5 bases). Deletions cut 1 base from V and 3 bases from J, with 7 bases between. The V gene's germline CDR1 is LGHNA and CDR2 YSLEER. The CDR3 has 14 amino acids. CDR3: CASSQGGYYNEQFF. The CDR3 bases are TGCGCCAGCAGCCAAGGCGGGTACTACAATGAGCAGTTCTTC.

This clonotype was detected only a few times. The chain links TRBV7-2 to TRBJ2-3, with 8 bases fitting TRBD2. Per germline, CDR1 SGHTA and CDR2 FQGNSA. CDR3 size: 16 residues. With 1 base clipped from V and 0 bases from J, the junction kept 3 bases outside the gene matches. The CDR3 here is CASSLVSGTSTDTQYF. The CDR3 nucleotides read TGTGCCAGCAGCTTAGTTAGCGGGACTAGCACAGATACGCAGTATTTT.

This clonotype showed up just a few times. The rearrangement joins TRBV6-5 to TRBJ1-1; D unresolved. CDR1 MNHEY and CDR2 SVGAGI come from the germline V gene. Trimming took off 0 bases at V and 0 bases at J, with 11 bases between the two ends. The CDR3 is made up of 16 amino acids. This chain's CDR3 is CASSYSRHPMNTEAFF. The DNA of the CDR3 is TGTGCCAGCAGTTACTCGAGACACCCCATGAACACTGAAGCTTTCTTT.

This chain links TRBV5-1 with TRBJ2-3, with D tentatively TRBD1 (6 bases). The CDR3 spans 16 residues. Trimming pared 1 base from V and 5 bases from J, leaving 17 bases between. Germline V gene lookup returns CDR1 SGHRS and CDR2 YFSETQ. The CDR3 nucleotides are TGCGCCAGCAGCTTGAATGGGGGCGCCGTCAGAGATACGCAGTATTTT. It specifies CASSLNGGAVRDTQYF.

This clonotype was recorded a few times. V gene TRBV9 combines with J gene TRBJ2-2, with D unclear. CDR3 length: 12 amino acids. The V gene lost 0 bases and the J gene lost 7 bases, with 4 bases spanning the gap. Looked up from germline, CDR1 is SGDLS and CDR2 is YYNGEE. The CDR3 reads CASSVVGGELFF. Here the CDR3 DNA reads TGTGCCAGCAGCGTAGTAGGCGGGGAGCTGTTTTTT.

This clonotype was counted between two and nine times. The chain combines TRBV20-1 with TRBJ1-6; weak D call: TRBD1 (5 bases). The CDR3 totals 13 residues. Germline CDR1 and CDR2: DFQATT and SNEGSKA (reference sequence). The V and J ends lost 0 bases and 14 bases respectively, with 14 bases between them. CDR3 sequence (DNA): TGCAGTGCTAGAGATCCCCCCCAGGGCACCCTCCACTTT. It specifies CSARDPPQGTLHF.

This sequence joins TRBV20-1 and TRBJ1-2; a possible D gene is TRBD1 (6 bases). V was cut by 0 bases and J by 4 bases, with 6 bases left in between. This CDR3 has 12 amino acids. The germline V gene has CDR1 DFQATT and CDR2 SNEGSKA (reference sequence). For the CDR3, the DNA is TGCAGTGCTAGAGAGGACAGCTATGGCTACACCTTC. Translation gives CSAREDSYGYTF.

The chain recombines TRBV24-1 with TRBJ2-3; no reliable D call. V shed 9 bases and J shed 0 bases, with 9 bases lying between them. This CDR3 is 13 amino acids long. The germline gives CDR1 KGHDR, CDR2 SFDVKD. CDR3 region: CATGVGSTDTQYF. DNA for the CDR3: TGTGCCACCGGCGTGGGGAGCACAGATACGCAGTATTTT.

This clonotype was found a few times. The V gene is TRBV29-1, the J gene TRBJ2-3, with D tentatively TRBD1 or TRBD2 (5 bases each). Trimming removed 7 bases at V and 4 bases at J, with 18 bases between. CDR1 SQVTM and CDR2 ANQGSEA come from the germline V gene. The CDR3 extends over 14 amino acids. The CDR3 region is CSAGGHPAADTQYF. The CDR3 bases are TGCAGCGCTGGAGGACACCCCGCGGCAGATACGCAGTATTTT.

This clonotype has more than one count but fewer than ten. This chain uses TRBV6-2 or TRBV6-3 with TRBJ1-1; D ambiguous. Germline CDR1 MNHEY, CDR2 SVGEGT. The CDR3 runs to 12 residues. Trimming took off 6 bases at V and 2 bases at J, with 7 bases between the two ends. The CDR3 reads CASSDSNTEAFF. The CDR3 DNA sequence: TGTGCCAGCAGCGATAGCAACACTGAAGCTTTCTTT.

This sequence joins TRBV29-1 and TRBJ2-7; D remains ambiguous. V lost 3 bases and J lost 4, with 10 bases in between. CDR3 length equals 12 residues. The germline CDR1 and CDR2 sequences are SQVTM and ANQGSEA. CDR3 DNA: TGCAGCGTTGAGACACCTACTTACGAGCAGTACTTC. It translates to CSVETPTYEQYF.

V and J are TRBV7-9 and TRBJ2-1; TRBD2 matches 10 bases. CDR3 length: 17 residues. V shed 5 bases and J 3 bases; nucleotides not matched to a gene: 10. Germline V CDR1 and CDR2: SEHNR, FQNEAQ (reference sequence). The CDR3 protein is CASSPPRLAGVYNEQFF. The CDR3 DNA reads as TGTGCCAGCAGCCCGCCCCGTCTAGCGGGGGTCTACAATGAGCAGTTCTTC.